The clone carrying this T cell receptor beta chain was observed a few times. Amplification yielded TCR beta CDR3 regions, with RNA transcripts as the source. First-round RT-PCR targeting the TCR CDR3 was performed with the HTBI primer set. TCRdb re-analysed the multiplex PCR reads in MiXCR, keeping a single row per CDR3 protein. The sample has roughly 400,000 distinct CDR3 sequences; roughly 25% are singletons. This sample stems from a study of T cells in Graves' hyperthyroidism and ophthalmopathy. The ends were cut back, 8 bases at V and 2 bases at J, with 8 bases in the middle. This CDR3 contains 13 residues. Germline V gene lookup returns CDR1 KGHDR and CDR2 SFDVKD.

The sequenced material came from blood. The source is a middle-aged man with Graves' hyperthyroidism. The chain combines TRBV24-1 with TRBJ2-2, with D unresolved. Written as DNA, the CDR3 is TGTGCCACCAAAGCAAGTAACACCGGGGAGCTGTTTTTT. This sequence encodes CATKASNTGELFF.